What follows are 16 T cell receptor beta chains derived from one specimen sequenced in a study of CD8 T cells in ankylosing spondylitis. Study conclusions and caveats: A motif of fewer than ten highly homologous TCR beta variants was seen as apparently characteristic of ankylosing spondylitis blood.

Which antigens these TCRs recognize remains unknown. In TCRdb, the 5' RACE reads were re-called with MiXCR into one record per CDR3 protein. Among roughly 670,000 distinct CDR3 sequences, under 20% were seen once, and the ten largest hold 15% to 20%. The source material was blood, either unsorted or a sorted T cell fraction (not recorded which). The receptor source for this set is a male donor with ankylosing spondylitis.

This clonotype was detected a few times. This rearrangement joins TRBV5-1 to TRBJ2-1; D is unclear. V lost 4 bases and J lost 8, with 16 bases in between. Looked up from germline, CDR1 is SGHRS and CDR2 is YFSETQ. This CDR3 region has 14 residues. The CDR3 DNA follows: TGCGCCAGCAGCCCTACGACCGGTGGGGATGAGCAGTTCTTC. Amino acids: CASSPTTGGDEQFF.

This chain uses TRBV4-3 with TRBJ1-4; 10 positions match TRBD1. The CDR3 totals 17 residues. V lost 0 bases to trimming and J lost 7 bases; unmatched junction nucleotides: 8. The V gene's germline CDR1 is LGHNA and CDR2 YSLEER. For the CDR3, the DNA is TGCGCCAGCAGCCAAGAGGGGGGACAGGGGAGGGCTGAAAAACTGTTTTTT. Translation gives CASSQEGGQGRAEKLFF.

This clonotype was seen only a few times. The chain employs TRBV12-3 or TRBV12-4 and TRBJ1-1; TRBD1 aligns across 7 bases. The CDR3 runs 16 residues. V gave up 5 bases and J gave up 4 bases; unmatched junction bases: 13. The CDR3 DNA is TGTGCCAGCAGTATCCTCACAGGGGCCCTGGGCACTGAAGCTTTCTTT. Protein product: CASSILTGALGTEAFF.

The chain carries TRBV2 and TRBJ2-7, with 9 nucleotides matching TRBD1. Per the germline V gene, CDR1 is SNHLY and CDR2 is FYNNEI. The CDR3 runs to 14 residues. The V and J ends lost 7 bases and 2 bases, in that order; junction bases with no gene match: 6. CDR3 loop: CASTPGQGPYEQYF. The CDR3 DNA sequence: TGTGCCAGCACCCCGGGACAGGGCCCCTACGAGCAGTACTTC.

V and J are TRBV29-1 and TRBJ2-5; D may be TRBD2 (6 bases). The germline CDR1 and CDR2 sequences are SQVTM and ANQGSEA. Trimming took off 3 bases at V and 5 bases at J, with 13 bases between the two ends. The CDR3 loop spans 13 amino acids. DNA for the CDR3: TGCAGCGTTGATCAGGGAGGAGGGGAGACCCAGTACTTC. As protein: CSVDQGGGETQYF.

J is TRBJ2-6 and V is TRBV12-3 or TRBV12-4; the D is unclear. V was trimmed by 6 bases and J by 0 bases, leaving 9 bases between them. There are 15 residues in the CDR3. Here the CDR3 reads CASRYSASGANVLTF. The CDR3 DNA reads TGTGCCAGCAGGTACAGTGCCTCTGGGGCCAACGTCCTGACTTTC.

This chain joins TRBV29-1 and TRBJ2-3, with D perhaps assigned TRBD1 or TRBD2 (5 bases each). Between the trimmed V and J ends, which lost 4 bases and 0 bases, there was a span of 8 bases. This CDR3 has 13 residues. CDR1 and CDR2 (germline): SQVTM, ANQGSEA. CDR3 in DNA: TGCAGCGTTGTACGGGACAGCACAGATACGCAGTATTTT. This encodes CSVVRDSTDTQYF.

This clonotype was observed a handful of times. The V call is TRBV12-3 or TRBV12-4, the J call TRBJ2-3; either TRBD1 or TRBD2 may fit D (5 bases each). This CDR3 is built from 15 residues. V was pared by 5 bases and J by 1 base, with 13 bases between. CDR3 nucleotides: TGTGCCAGCAGTAAACTAGGCAGGGGCACAGATACGCAGTATTTT. This sequence encodes CASSKLGRGTDTQYF.

This clonotype was seen more than once but under ten times. The DNA of the CDR3 is TGTGCCAGCAGCCGAGACCGTTACAATGAGCAGTTCTTC. This gives the protein CASSRDRYNEQFF. The chain has TRBV12-3 or TRBV12-4 and TRBJ2-1, with D uncertain. The CDR3 is 13 amino acids. Trimming removed 6 bases at V and 4 bases at J, with 10 bases between.

The chain links TRBV11-1 to TRBJ2-7, with D unclear. The CDR3 consists of 18 residues. Germline V gene sequence: CDR1 SGHAT, CDR2 FQDESV (reference sequence). V gave up 4 bases and J gave up 0 bases, with 22 bases separating them. The CDR3 DNA sequence: TGTGCCAGCAGCTCAACTCGCTCTGACAATTGGGGCTCCTACGAGCAGTACTTC. This codes for CASSSTRSDNWGSYEQYF.

The rearrangement links TRBV11-1 to TRBJ1-4; D remains ambiguous. The CDR3 is made up of 14 amino acids. The V and J ends lost 5 bases and 8 bases respectively, with 15 bases between them. CDR1 SGHAT and CDR2 FQDESV come from the germline V gene (reference sequence). CDR3 nucleotides: TGTGCCAGCAGCACTGAAGTAGACGGCGAAAAACTGTTTTTT. Translated: CASSTEVDGEKLFF.

This clonotype was counted only a few times. This chain uses TRBV28 with TRBJ2-7, with D possibly being TRBD2 (5 bases). The V end was cut by 5 bases, the J end by 7 bases, with 21 bases between. This CDR3 contains 15 residues. Germline CDR1 MDHEN, CDR2 SYDVKM. The CDR3 bases are TGTGCCAGCAGTATCCTGGCCGGGAAGCTGGGGGAGCAGTACTTC. Residues: CASSILAGKLGEQYF.

Only a few counts were recorded for this clonotype. The gene calls are TRBV4-1 and TRBJ1-2; D is unresolved. Germline assignment: CDR1 MGHRA and CDR2 YSYEKL. The CDR3 covers 13 residues. Trimming pared 0 bases from V and 9 bases from J, leaving 11 bases between. The CDR3 here is CASSQDIGKRYTF. The DNA of the CDR3 is TGCGCCAGCAGCCAAGATATAGGGAAGCGCTACACCTTC.

In its sample, this clonotype was seen a few times. The chain recombines TRBV2 with TRBJ1-5; D perhaps matches TRBD1 (5 bases). The V gene lost 6 bases and the J gene lost 3 bases, with 12 bases spanning the gap. The CDR3 contains 14 residues. Germline loops: CDR1 SNHLY, CDR2 FYNNEI. CDR3 in amino acids: CASSRDGINQPQHF. In DNA form, the CDR3 reads TGTGCCAGCAGCCGGGACGGGATCAATCAGCCCCAGCATTTT.

There are a few counts of this clonotype. This rearrangement joins TRBV29-1 to TRBJ1-2; the D is unclear. This CDR3 comprises 15 residues. Germline V lookup: CDR1 SQVTM, CDR2 ANQGSEA. V was pared by 7 bases and J by 0 bases, with 18 bases between. The DNA for the CDR3 is TGCAGCGCTAGGACCCGGGAGGGAGCTAACTATGGCTACACCTTC. Protein sequence: CSARTREGANYGYTF.

This clonotype was picked up a small number of times. This chain connects TRBV29-1 to TRBJ1-1; TRBD1 matches at 10 bases. The V gene end was trimmed by 7 bases and the J gene end by 5 bases; junction bases not matched to a gene: 7. Germline CDR1 is SQVTM and CDR2 is ANQGSEA. The CDR3 sequence is 13 residues long. The CDR3 DNA reads TGCAGCGGGCGGACAGGGGGAAGGACTGAAGCTTTCTTT. This gives the protein CSGRTGGRTEAFF.